The rows below give T cell receptor beta chains drawn from one sample of a study of blood T cells in healthy people across ages. TCRdb reprocessed the 5' RACE reads via MiXCR and lists one record per CDR3 protein. The repertoire has fewer than 1.5 million distinct CDR3 sequences, 42% of them found once; the top ten carry 7.9%. Sample: blood. Every receptor here comes from a woman in her late teens or twenties in good health. The CDR3 runs from the conserved cysteine through the conserved F or W. The D gene is left open where the match is weak. Clone size is not always given. Where it is, it says once, few, many or a class for expanded clones.

d_call clone_size j_call v_call cdr3_nt cdr3_aa
TRBD1 - TRBJ1-2 TRBV7-9 TGTGCCAGCAGCCAAGATGGTCCGGGACAGGGGAACTATGGCTACACCTTC CASSQDGPGQGNYGYTF
- - TRBJ1-2 TRBV5-1 TGCGCCAGCAGCTGGAGACGGCTAGACTATGGCTACACCTTC CASSWRRLDYGYTF
- few TRBJ1-1 TRBV12-3/TRBV12-4 TGTGCCAGCAGTTTAGCGAGGTCACAGTGGGGCTGGAACACTGAAGCTTTCTTT CASSLARSQWGWNTEAFF
TRBD1 - TRBJ2-2 TRBV2 TGTGCCATTACGCCTGACAGGGGTAACACCGGGGAGCTGTTTTTT CAITPDRGNTGELFF
TRBD2 few TRBJ2-3 TRBV2 TGTGCCAGCAGTAGGCGGGGGGGCATATCTAGCACAGATACGCAGTATTTT CASSRRGGISSTDTQYF
TRBD1 - TRBJ2-4 TRBV7-9 TGTGCCAGCAGTACCGGGACAGGGGGCGCTTTGGCCAAAAACATTCAGTACTTC CASSTGTGGALAKNIQYF
TRBD2 - TRBJ2-7 TRBV27 TGTGCCAGCAGTAAAGGCGGGGGAGAGCAGTACTTC CASSKGGGEQYF
TRBD2 - TRBJ2-5 TRBV7-2 TGTGCCAGCAGCCTTATAGGTGGGGGGGTCTGGGATGAGCAGTACTTC CASSLIGGGVWDEQYF
TRBD1 - TRBJ2-7 TRBV6-1 TGTGCCAGCAGCCCGAGGACAGGGTTCTCCTACGAGCAGTACTTC CASSPRTGFSYEQYF
TRBD2 - TRBJ2-1 TRBV4-2 TGTGCCAGCACTCCCCAAGCTGCGGGGGGGCCTGACAATGAGCAGTTCTTC CASTPQAAGGPDNEQFF
- few TRBJ2-7 TRBV6-1 TGTGCCAGCAGTATGAATAGCGTTTACGAGCAGTACTTC CASSMNSVYEQYF
- - TRBJ2-7 TRBV11-2 TGTGCCAGCAGCTTAGTTCTAACCGGGTGGGAATCCTACGAGCAGTACTTC CASSLVLTGWESYEQYF
- - TRBJ1-2 TRBV10-3 TGCGCCATCCGGGACATAGCTAACTATGGCTACACCTTC CAIRDIANYGYTF
- few TRBJ2-2 TRBV9 TGTGCCAGCAGCGTAGGAGGAGGGGCGAACACCGGGGAGCTGTTTTTT CASSVGGGANTGELFF
- - TRBJ2-7 TRBV3-1 TGTGCCAGCAGCCAAGATTTAGAACTAGACTCCTACAATGAGCAGTACTTC CASSQDLELDSYNEQYF
TRBD2 - TRBJ2-4 TRBV7-2 TGTGCCAGCAGCTTAGCGATCTTTAGCGGGGGTGGAGACATTCAGTACTTC CASSLAIFSGGGDIQYF
- few TRBJ1-6 TRBV14 TGTGCCAGCAGCCAAACGGACAGAATCTCACCCCTCCACTTT CASSQTDRISPLHF
- - TRBJ1-5 TRBV21-1 TGTGCCAGCAGCCCCCCGGGAGGGGGGCTTAGGCCCCAGCATTTT CASSPPGGGLRPQHF
- few TRBJ1-5 TRBV6-1 TGTGCCAGCGAAGAGGGGCCGTTCGGTCAGCCCCAGCATTTT CASEEGPFGQPQHF
- - TRBJ1-2 TRBV5-5 TGTGCCAGCAGCTTGGAGGCGGCAGGGATGGTTACGGCAAACTATGGCTACACCTTC CASSLEAAGMVTANYGYTF
- many TRBJ2-7 TRBV29-1 TGCAGCGTGTCTAGAGGGATCTCCTACGAGCAGTACTTC CSVSRGISYEQYF
TRBD2 few TRBJ2-3 TRBV10-3 TGTGCCATCAGTGAACGCGGGACTAGTGGTACGCAGTATTTT CAISERGTSGTQYF
TRBD2 few TRBJ2-1 TRBV7-2 TGTGCCAGCAGACCGGGACTAGACAATGAGCAGTTCTTC CASRPGLDNEQFF
TRBD1 few TRBJ1-4 TRBV25-1 TGTGCCAGCAGTGAGATCAACAGGGGCTTCGAAAAACTGTTTTTT CASSEINRGFEKLFF
- - TRBJ2-3 TRBV30 TGTGCCTGGAGATTCGAACAGTCTAGCACAGATACGCAGTATTTT CAWRFEQSSTDTQYF
- few TRBJ1-1 TRBV27 TGTGCCAGCAGTTCTGGGGGGGCTGAAGCTTTCTTT CASSSGGAEAFF
- - TRBJ2-1 TRBV27 TGTGCCAGCAGAAGGGGGGAGGTCTCCTACAATGAGCAGTTCTTC CASRRGEVSYNEQFF
- few TRBJ2-3 TRBV20-1 TGCAGTGCTGGGTCCCGGCATGTCGGCACAGATACGCAGTATTTT CSAGSRHVGTDTQYF
- - TRBJ2-5 TRBV7-8 TGTGCCAGCAGCTTAGGGCAGGTCAACCGCCAAGAGACCCAGTACTTC CASSLGQVNRQETQYF
TRBD1 few TRBJ1-4 TRBV28 TGTGCCAGCAGTCCCGCCGGGACAGCCACCGCAACTAATGAAAAACTGTTTTTT CASSPAGTATATNEKLFF
TRBD1 - TRBJ1-1 TRBV3-1 TGTGCCAGCGACGCTTTCCAGGGGGTGACTGAAGCTTTCTTT CASDAFQGVTEAFF
TRBD1 - TRBJ2-7 TRBV14 TGTGCCAGCAGCCGACAGACAGGGGCTTCCTTTTACGAGCAGTACTTC CASSRQTGASFYEQYF
- - TRBJ1-5 TRBV18 TGTGCCAGCTCACCACCTACCGGGGGCAATCAGCCCCAGCATTTT CASSPPTGGNQPQHF
- - TRBJ2-1 TRBV7-9 TGTGCCAGCAGCTTACCAGGACGAGCGGTCTTAGGGGAGCAGTTCTTC CASSLPGRAVLGEQFF
- - TRBJ2-2 TRBV6-5 TGTGCCAGCATTGCGGACGGCGGAGGCACCGGGGAGCTGTTTTTT CASIADGGGTGELFF
- few TRBJ2-2 TRBV29-1 TGCAGCGTTGATGGGGGGAACACCGGGGAGCTGTTTTTT CSVDGGNTGELFF
- - TRBJ2-1 TRBV6-6 TGTGCCAGCAGTTACTCGCAACTAGCCATGGGGAATGAGCAGTTCTTC CASSYSQLAMGNEQFF
TRBD2 few TRBJ2-1 TRBV10-3 TGTGCCATCAGGGGGACTAGCGGGCATGAGCAGTTCTTC CAIRGTSGHEQFF
- many TRBJ1-1 TRBV7-2 TGTGCCAGCAGCTTAGGACCCCCGAACACTGAAGCTTTCTTT CASSLGPPNTEAFF
- few TRBJ2-2 TRBV29-1 TGCAGCGTTGTCACTAGCATGGGCGGGGAGCTGTTTTTT CSVVTSMGGELFF
- few TRBJ1-6 TRBV7-9 TGTGCCAGCAGCTTGGATGCGCAGCCATATTCACCCCTCCACTTT CASSLDAQPYSPLHF
- - TRBJ2-5 TRBV5-1 TGCGCCAGCAGCTCCTCTCCCTGGGTTTGGTACTTC CASSSSPWVWYF